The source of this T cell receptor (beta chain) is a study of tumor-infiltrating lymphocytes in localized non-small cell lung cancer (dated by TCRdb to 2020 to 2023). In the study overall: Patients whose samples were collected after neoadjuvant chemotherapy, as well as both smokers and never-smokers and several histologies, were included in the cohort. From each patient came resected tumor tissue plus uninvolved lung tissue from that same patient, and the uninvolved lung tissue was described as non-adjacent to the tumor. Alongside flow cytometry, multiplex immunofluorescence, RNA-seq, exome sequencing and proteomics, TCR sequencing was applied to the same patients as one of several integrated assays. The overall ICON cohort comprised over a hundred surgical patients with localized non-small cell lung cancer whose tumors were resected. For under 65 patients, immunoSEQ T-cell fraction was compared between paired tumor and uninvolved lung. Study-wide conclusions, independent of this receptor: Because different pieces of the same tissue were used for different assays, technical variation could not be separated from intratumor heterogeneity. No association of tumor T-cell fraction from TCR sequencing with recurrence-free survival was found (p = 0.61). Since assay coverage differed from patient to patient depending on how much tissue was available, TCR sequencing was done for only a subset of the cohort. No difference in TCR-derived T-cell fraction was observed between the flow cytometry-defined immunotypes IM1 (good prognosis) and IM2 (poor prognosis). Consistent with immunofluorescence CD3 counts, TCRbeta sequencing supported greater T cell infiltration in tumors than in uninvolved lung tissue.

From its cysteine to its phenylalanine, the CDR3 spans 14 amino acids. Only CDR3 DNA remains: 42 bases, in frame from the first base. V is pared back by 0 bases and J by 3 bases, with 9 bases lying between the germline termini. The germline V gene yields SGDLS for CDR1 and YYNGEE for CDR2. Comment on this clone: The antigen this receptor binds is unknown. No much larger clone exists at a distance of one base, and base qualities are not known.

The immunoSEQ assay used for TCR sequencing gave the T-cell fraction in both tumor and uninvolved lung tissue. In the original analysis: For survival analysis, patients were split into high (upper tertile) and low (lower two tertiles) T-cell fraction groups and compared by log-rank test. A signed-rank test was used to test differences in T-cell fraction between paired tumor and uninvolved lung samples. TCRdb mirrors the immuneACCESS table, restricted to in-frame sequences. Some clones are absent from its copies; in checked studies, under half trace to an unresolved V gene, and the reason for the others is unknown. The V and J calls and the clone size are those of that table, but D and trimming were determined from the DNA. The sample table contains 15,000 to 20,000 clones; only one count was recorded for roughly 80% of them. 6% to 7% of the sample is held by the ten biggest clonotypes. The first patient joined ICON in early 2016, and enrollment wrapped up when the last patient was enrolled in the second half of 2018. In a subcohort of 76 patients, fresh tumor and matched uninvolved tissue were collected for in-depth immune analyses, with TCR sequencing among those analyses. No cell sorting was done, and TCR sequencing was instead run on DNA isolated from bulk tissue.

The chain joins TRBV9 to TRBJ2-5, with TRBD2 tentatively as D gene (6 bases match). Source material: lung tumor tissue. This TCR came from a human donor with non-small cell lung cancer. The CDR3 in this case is CASSVAASEETQYF. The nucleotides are TGTGCCAGCAGCGTAGCGGCTAGCGAAGAGACCCAGTACTTC.